The rows below give T cell receptor beta chains drawn from one sample of a study of PD-1 blockade in classical Hodgkin lymphoma. Only in-frame clones appear in the TCRdb table, and some are missing; sequencing was by immunoSEQ multiplex PCR. Among tens of thousands of clones listed, around 89% were seen once. The source material was peripheral blood mononuclear cells (PBMCs), sampled before the fourth cycle of nivolumab. All receptors derive from a human donor with classical Hodgkin lymphoma. The CDR3 runs from the conserved cysteine through the conserved F or W. The D gene is left open where the match is weak. Clone size is stated in some rows and not others, as once, few, many or a class when expanded.

d_call	v_call	j_call	clone_size	cdr3_aa	cdr3_nt
NA	TRBV7-2	TRBJ1-1	NA	CASSWGRDTEAFF	TGTGCCAGCAGCTGGGGACGGGACACTGAAGCTTTCTTT
NA	TRBV6-5	TRBJ1-2	few	CASSRTKGYTF	TGTGCCAGCAGTCGGACAAAAGGCTACACCTTC
NA	TRBV7-9	TRBJ2-5	NA	CASSFVQRQETQYF	TGTGCCAGCAGCTTTGTGCAACGGCAAGAGACCCAGTACTTC
TRBD1	TRBV29-1	TRBJ1-5	NA	CSVGDRDYQPQHF	TGCAGCGTTGGGGACAGGGATTATCAGCCCCAGCATTTT
NA	TRBV21-1	TRBJ1-3	NA	CARTVGNTIYF	TGTGCCAGGACAGTTGGAAACACCATATATTTT
NA	TRBV5-4	TRBJ1-5	NA	CASSLDGQPQHF	TGTGCCAGCAGCTTGGATGGTCAGCCCCAGCATTTT
NA	TRBV5-5	TRBJ1-2	once	CASSLGGREAYGYTF	TGTGCCAGCAGCTTGGGAGGTAGGGAGGCCTATGGCTACACCTTC
NA	TRBV5-6	TRBJ1-5	NA	CASSLIGGAENQPQHF	TGTGCCAGCAGCTTGATTGGGGGCGCGGAAAATCAGCCCCAGCATTTT
TRBD1	TRBV10-2	TRBJ2-7	NA	CASSESGTGTYEQYF	TGCGCCAGCAGTGAGTCCGGGACAGGGACCTACGAGCAGTACTTC
NA	TRBV5-1	TRBJ1-4	few	CASSLDSTAKRGNEKLFF	TGCGCCAGCAGCTTGGATTCGACAGCTAAACGAGGGAATGAAAAACTGTTTTTT
NA	TRBV9	TRBJ1-1	NA	CASSIAQVNTEAFF	TGTGCCAGCAGCATTGCGCAGGTGAACACTGAAGCTTTCTTT
TRBD1	TRBV29-1	TRBJ1-1	NA	CSVGGGLAEAFF	TGCAGCGTAGGAGGGGGCTTGGCTGAAGCTTTCTTT
NA	TRBV4-2	TRBJ2-3	NA	CASSPTQGQDTQYF	TGTGCCAGCAGCCCCACACAGGGTCAAGATACGCAGTATTTT
TRBD2	TRBV10-1	TRBJ2-5	medium-sized	CASSELAGVQETQYF	TGCGCCAGCAGTGAACTAGCGGGGGTCCAAGAGACCCAGTACTTC
NA	TRBV6-5	TRBJ2-1	once	CASSNYRALIYNEQFF	TGTGCCAGCAGTAACTACCGGGCCCTAATATACAATGAGCAGTTCTTC
NA	TRBV4-1	TRBJ2-7	NA	CASSQGTVYEQYF	TGCGCCAGCAGCCAGGGGACCGTCTACGAGCAGTACTTC
NA	TRBV11-3	TRBJ2-7	NA	CASSFSGDSYEQYF	TGTGCCAGCAGCTTTTCAGGGGACTCCTACGAGCAGTACTTC
NA	TRBV5-1	TRBJ2-7	NA	CASSLGHEQYF	TGCGCCAGCAGCTTGGGGCACGAGCAGTACTTC